The T cell receptor (beta chain) described here comes from a study of T cells in localized non-small cell lung cancer. Method: immunoSEQ multiplex PCR; TCRdb's copy keeps in-frame clones and lacks some. The table has 5,000 or so clones, 35% to 45% seen once. Sequencing used lung tumor tissue, obtained before any cancer treatment. This TCR derives from a male donor aged 60 or over with stage I squamous cell lung carcinoma.

The CDR3 bases are TGTGCCAGCGGCTGGGGGGGCAGACCCCCTTATGGCTACACCTTC. Its translation: CASGWGGRPPYGYTF. V and J are TRBV10-3 and TRBJ1-2; D may be TRBD1 (6 bases). This CDR3 is built from 15 residues. Trimming stripped 10 bases from V and 5 bases from J, with 23 bases between. CDR1 is ENHRY, CDR2 SYGVKD, per germline.